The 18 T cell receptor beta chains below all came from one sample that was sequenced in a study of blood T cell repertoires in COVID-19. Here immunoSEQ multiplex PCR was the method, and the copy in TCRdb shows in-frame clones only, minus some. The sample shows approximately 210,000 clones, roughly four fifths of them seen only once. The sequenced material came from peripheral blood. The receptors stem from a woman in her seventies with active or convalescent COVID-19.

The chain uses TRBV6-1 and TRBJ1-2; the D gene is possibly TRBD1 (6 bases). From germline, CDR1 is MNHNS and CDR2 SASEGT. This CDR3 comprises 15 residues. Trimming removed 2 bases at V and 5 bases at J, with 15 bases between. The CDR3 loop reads CASSERGEGRYGYTF. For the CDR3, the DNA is TGTGCCAGCAGTGAAAGGGGGGAGGGGCGGTATGGCTACACCTTC.

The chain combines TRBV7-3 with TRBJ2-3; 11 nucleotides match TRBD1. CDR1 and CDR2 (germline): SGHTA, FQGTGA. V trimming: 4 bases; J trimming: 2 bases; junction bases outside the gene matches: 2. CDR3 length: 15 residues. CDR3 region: CASSWTGGNTDTQYF. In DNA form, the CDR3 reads TGTGCCAGCAGCTGGACAGGGGGCAACACAGATACGCAGTATTTT.

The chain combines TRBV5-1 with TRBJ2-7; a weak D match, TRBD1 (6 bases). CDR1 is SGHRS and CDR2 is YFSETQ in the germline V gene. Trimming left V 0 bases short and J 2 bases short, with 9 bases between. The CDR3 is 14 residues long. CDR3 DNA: TGCGCCAGCAGCTTGGACAGGGCTACCTACGAGCAGTACTTC. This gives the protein CASSLDRATYEQYF.

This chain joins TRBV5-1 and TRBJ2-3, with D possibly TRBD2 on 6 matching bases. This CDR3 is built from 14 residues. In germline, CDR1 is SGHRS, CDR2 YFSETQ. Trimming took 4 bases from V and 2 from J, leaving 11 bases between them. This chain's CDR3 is CASSGSGFTDTQYF. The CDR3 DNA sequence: TGCGCCAGCAGCGGTAGCGGATTCACAGATACGCAGTATTTT. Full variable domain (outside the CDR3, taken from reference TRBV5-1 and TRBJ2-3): KAGVTQTPRYLIKTRGQQVTLSCSPISGHRSVSWYQQTPGQGLQFLFEYFSETQRNKGNFPGRFSGRQFSNSRSEMNVSTLELGDSALYLCASSGSGFTDTQYFGPGTRLTVL.

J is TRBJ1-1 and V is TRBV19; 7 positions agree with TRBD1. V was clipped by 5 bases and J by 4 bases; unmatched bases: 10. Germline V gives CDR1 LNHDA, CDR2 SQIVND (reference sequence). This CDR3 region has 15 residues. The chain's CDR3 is CASSWAEGGLTEAFF. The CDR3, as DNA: TGTGCCAGTAGTTGGGCCGAAGGGGGCCTCACTGAAGCTTTCTTT.

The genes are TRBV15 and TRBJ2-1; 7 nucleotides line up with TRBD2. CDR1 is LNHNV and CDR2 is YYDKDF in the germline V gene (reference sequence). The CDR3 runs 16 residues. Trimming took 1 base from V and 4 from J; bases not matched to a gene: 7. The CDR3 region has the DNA TGTGCCACCAGCAGAGGCACCGGGAGGCGATACAATGAGCAGTTCTTC. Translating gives CATSRGTGRRYNEQFF. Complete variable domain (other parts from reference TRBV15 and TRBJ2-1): DAMVIQNPRYQVTQFGKPVTLSCSQTLNHNVMYWYQQKSSQAPKLLFHYYDKDFNNEADTPDNFQSRRPNTSFCFLDIRSPGLGDTAMYLCATSRGTGRRYNEQFFGPGTRLTVL.

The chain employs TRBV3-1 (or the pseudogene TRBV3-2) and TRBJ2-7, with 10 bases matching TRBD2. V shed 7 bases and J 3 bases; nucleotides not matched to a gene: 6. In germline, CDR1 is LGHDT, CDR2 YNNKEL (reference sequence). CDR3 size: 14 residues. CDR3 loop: CASTLAGVHYEQYF. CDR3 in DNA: TGTGCCAGCACCCTAGCGGGGGTCCACTACGAGCAGTACTTC.

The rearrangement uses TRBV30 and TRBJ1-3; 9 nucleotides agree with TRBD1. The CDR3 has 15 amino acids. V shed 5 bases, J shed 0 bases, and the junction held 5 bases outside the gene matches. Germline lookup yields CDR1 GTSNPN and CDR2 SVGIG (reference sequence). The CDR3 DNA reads TGTGCCTGGGGACTGACAGGGGGCTCTGGAAACACCATATATTTT. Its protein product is CAWGLTGGSGNTIYF.

CDR3 protein: CASSSRDRGLSYEQYF. Written as DNA, the CDR3 is TGTGCCAGCAGCTCACGGGACAGGGGCCTCTCCTACGAGCAGTACTTC. The chain recombines TRBV6-6 with TRBJ2-7; 10 bases fit TRBD1. With V trimmed by 6 bases and J by 0 bases, 8 bases remained unmatched. The CDR3 contains 16 residues. Germline V gene sequence: CDR1 MNHNY, CDR2 SVGAGI (reference sequence).

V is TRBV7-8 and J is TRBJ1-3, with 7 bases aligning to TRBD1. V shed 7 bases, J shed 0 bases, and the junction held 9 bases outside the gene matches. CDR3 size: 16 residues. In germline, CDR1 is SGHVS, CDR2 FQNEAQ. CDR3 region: CASKRDRHPSGNTIYF. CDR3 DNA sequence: TGTGCCAGCAAAAGGGACAGACACCCCTCTGGAAACACCATATATTTT.

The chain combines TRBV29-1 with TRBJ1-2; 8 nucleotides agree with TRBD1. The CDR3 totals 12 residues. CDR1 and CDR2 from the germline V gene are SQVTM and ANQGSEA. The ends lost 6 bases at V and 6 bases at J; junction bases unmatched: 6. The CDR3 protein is CSVGQARDGYTF. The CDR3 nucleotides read TGCAGCGTGGGACAGGCAAGGGATGGCTACACCTTC.

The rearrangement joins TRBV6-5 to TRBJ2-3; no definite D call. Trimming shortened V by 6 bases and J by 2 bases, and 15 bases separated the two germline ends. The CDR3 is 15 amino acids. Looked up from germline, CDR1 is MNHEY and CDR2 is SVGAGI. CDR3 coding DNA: TGTGCCAGCAGCCTAAGCGTACACTACACAGATACGCAGTATTTT. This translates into CASSLSVHYTDTQYF.

CDR3 coding DNA: TGTGCCAGTAGCCCGGCGGTACAGGGGGCCTACACCGGGGAGCTGTTTTTT. It is translated as CASSPAVQGAYTGELFF. This chain links TRBV19 with TRBJ2-2; 9 bases align to TRBD1. The CDR3 loop spans 17 amino acids. Germline-derived CDR1 and CDR2 are LNHDA and SQIVND (reference sequence). Trimming cost V 6 bases and J 3 bases; bases outside gene matches: 11.

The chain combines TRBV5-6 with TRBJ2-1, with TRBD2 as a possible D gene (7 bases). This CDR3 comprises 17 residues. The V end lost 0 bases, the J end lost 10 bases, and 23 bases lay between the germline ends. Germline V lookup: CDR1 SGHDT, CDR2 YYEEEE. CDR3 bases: TGTGCCAGCAGCTTGGACTCCACAGGGTGGGGAGCGGGAGAGCAGTTCTTC. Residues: CASSLDSTGWGAGEQFF.

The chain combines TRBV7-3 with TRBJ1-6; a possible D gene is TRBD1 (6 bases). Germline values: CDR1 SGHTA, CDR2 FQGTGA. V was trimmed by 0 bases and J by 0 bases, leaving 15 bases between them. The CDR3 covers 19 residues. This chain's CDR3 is CASSLTGRGRSSYNSPLHF. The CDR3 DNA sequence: TGTGCCAGCAGCTTAACGGGCAGGGGCAGATCCTCCTATAATTCACCCCTCCACTTT.

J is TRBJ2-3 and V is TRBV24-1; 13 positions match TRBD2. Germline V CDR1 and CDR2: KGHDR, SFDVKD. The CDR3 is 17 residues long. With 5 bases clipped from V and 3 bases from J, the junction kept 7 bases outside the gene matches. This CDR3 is CATSAPTSGRGTDTQYF. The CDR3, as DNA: TGTGCCACCAGTGCCCCAACTAGCGGGAGGGGGACAGATACGCAGTATTTT.

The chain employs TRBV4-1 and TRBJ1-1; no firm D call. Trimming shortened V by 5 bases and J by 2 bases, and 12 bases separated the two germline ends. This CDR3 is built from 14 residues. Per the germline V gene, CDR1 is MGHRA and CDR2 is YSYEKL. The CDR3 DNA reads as TGCGCCAGCAGCTCCCGGACGGGAAACACTGAAGCTTTCTTT. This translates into CASSSRTGNTEAFF.

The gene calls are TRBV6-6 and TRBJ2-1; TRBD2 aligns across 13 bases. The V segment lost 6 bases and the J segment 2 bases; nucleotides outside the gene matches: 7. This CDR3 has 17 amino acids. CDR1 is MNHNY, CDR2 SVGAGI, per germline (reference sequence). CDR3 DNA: TGTGCCAGCAGCCGACTAGCGGGAGGCTCAACCTACAATGAGCAGTTCTTC. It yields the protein CASSRLAGGSTYNEQFF.